This T cell receptor beta chain was observed in a study of blood T cell repertoires in COVID-19. The J segment lost 4 bases and the V segment lost 6 bases, leaving 5 bases of the junction unmatched. The V gene's germline CDR1 is ENHRY and CDR2 SYGVKD. There are 14 residues in the CDR3. All enrollees were roughly 18 to 100 years old and from roughly 26 US areas. Cohorts were determined from participant-reported clinical history. Per the study methods: From reference gene primer amplification, estimates of nucleated cell counts were derived. Sequencing used immunoSEQ multiplex PCR; TCRdb keeps in-frame clones, though not all of them. V, J and clone size are those of that table, while D and trimming were read from the DNA. The sample records under 350,000 clones, 80% to 90% being singletons.

The sequence was obtained from a woman aged 40 to 55 with acute COVID-19. The sample consisted of PBMCs or T cells enriched from blood (not recorded which). The rearrangement uses TRBV10-3 and TRBJ1-1; TRBD1 agrees at 10 bases. CDR3 nucleotide sequence: TGTGCCATCAGGATGACAGGGGGCAGCACTGAAGCTTTCTTT. This codes for CAIRMTGGSTEAFF.